What follows are 13 T cell receptor beta chains derived from one specimen sequenced in a study of cytomegalovirus exposure and HLA in healthy donors. Researchers ran the PCR with 60 Vbeta and 13 Jbeta primers. The assay was immunoSEQ multiplex PCR, and TCRdb's table has in-frame clones only and misses some. This table has approximately 100,000 clones, over 70% appearing once. Sequencing input: PBMCs. These receptors were collected from a male donor in good health and CMV-seropositive.

This clone was observed once. V is TRBV5-4 and J is TRBJ2-1, with 8 bases aligning to TRBD2. The length of the CDR3 is 18 residues. Germline lookup yields CDR1 SGHNT and CDR2 YYREEE (reference sequence). J gave up 4 bases and V 4 bases, and 16 bases lay outside the gene matches. The CDR3 sequence is CASSNPGAGLVSYNEQFF. In nucleotides, the CDR3 is TGTGCCAGCAGCAACCCGGGCGCGGGACTAGTTTCGTACAATGAGCAGTTCTTC.

This clone was seen a handful of times. The chain is built from TRBV7-6 and TRBJ1-2; the D gene is possibly TRBD1 (6 bases). CDR1 and CDR2 (germline): SGHVS, FNYEAQ. The CDR3 loop spans 13 amino acids. Trimming cost V 8 bases and J 7 bases, with 17 bases left between them. CDR3 region: CASGSAFRGGYTF. The CDR3 DNA sequence: TGTGCCAGCGGTTCCGCCTTCAGGGGTGGCTACACCTTC.

The V gene is TRBV4-3, the J gene TRBJ1-4; possibly TRBD1 for D (6 bases). The CDR3 extends over 16 amino acids. Germline V gene lookup returns CDR1 LGHNA and CDR2 YSLEER. V lost 0 bases and J 2 bases, leaving 10 bases between the germline ends. The CDR3 DNA reads as TGCGCCAGCAGCCAAGACGGGGGGCCGACTAATGAAAAACTGTTTTTT. This encodes CASSQDGGPTNEKLFF.

V is TRBV2 and J is TRBJ2-3; TRBD2 matches 10 bases. Germline trimming cut 9 bases from V and 4 bases from J; bases unmatched to any gene: 7. The CDR3 spans 14 residues. Per germline, CDR1 SNHLY and CDR2 FYNNEI. The CDR3 DNA follows: TGTGCCAGTCTACAAGCGGGAGGGCCAGATACGCAGTATTTT. Protein product: CASLQAGGPDTQYF.

The rearrangement links TRBV4-1 to TRBJ2-7, with D possibly being TRBD1 (6 bases). This CDR3 contains 16 residues. From germline, CDR1 is MGHRA and CDR2 YSYEKL. The V end lost 6 bases, the J end lost 2 bases, and 20 bases lay between the germline ends. CDR3 residues: CASSKGRGQGAYEQYF. CDR3 DNA: TGCGCCAGCAGTAAGGGTCGGGGACAAGGAGCCTACGAGCAGTACTTC.

This clone was seen a handful of times. The chain joins TRBV2 to TRBJ1-1; D possibly corresponds to TRBD1 (5 bases). The V and J ends lost 10 bases and 5 bases respectively, with 20 bases between them. The V gene's germline CDR1 is SNHLY and CDR2 FYNNEI. This CDR3 spans 14 amino acids. The CDR3 bases are TGTGCCAACCAATTATCGTCCAGGGAAACTGAAGCTTTCTTT. Encoded protein: CANQLSSRETEAFF.

About this clone itself: The junction departs from the called germline gene at one end, perhaps through a read error. This chain uses TRBV6-5 with TRBJ2-7; D might be TRBD2 (6 bases). Germline CDR1 MNHEY, CDR2 SVGAGI. The CDR3 is 9 residues long. As DNA, the CDR3 is TGTGCCAGGGGGGGTAACGGGGACTTC. Protein: CARGGNGDF.

This chain connects TRBV7-9 to TRBJ2-1; the D is unclear. CDR1 and CDR2 (germline): SEHNR, FQNEAQ (reference sequence). V gave up 6 bases and J gave up 9 bases, with 12 bases separating them. The CDR3 runs to 12 residues. This chain's CDR3 is CASSPQLPEQFF. In nucleotides, the CDR3 is TGTGCCAGCAGTCCACAACTACCTGAGCAGTTCTTC.

V usage is TRBV6-5 and J usage is TRBJ2-5; 11 bases map to TRBD2. The CDR3 spans 16 residues. The junction had 7 bases not matched to a gene; V was cut back by 3 bases and J by 4 bases. Germline assignment: CDR1 MNHEY and CDR2 SVGAGI. CDR3 DNA sequence: TGTGCCAGCAGTTATGAGACTAGCGGGATCGGAGAGACCCAGTACTTC. Translation: CASSYETSGIGETQYF.

This chain connects TRBV4-1 to TRBJ1-1; D is uncertain. The V gene lost 11 bases and the J gene lost 2 bases, with 15 bases spanning the gap. CDR3 size: 13 residues. CDR1 is MGHRA and CDR2 is YSYEKL in the germline V gene. The CDR3 DNA follows: TGCGCCGCCGACCCACTACGCAACACTGAAGCTTTCTTT. Its protein is CAADPLRNTEAFF.

As DNA, the CDR3 is TGTGCCAGTAGTATAGAAGGATTTCGGCAGGGAATAATCTACGAGCAGTACTTC. It yields the protein CASSIEGFRQGIIYEQYF. The rearrangement joins TRBV19 to TRBJ2-7, with D tentatively TRBD1 (5 bases). There are 18 residues in the CDR3. V was shortened by 0 bases and J by 3 bases, with 21 bases between the two germline ends. The germline V gene has CDR1 LNHDA and CDR2 SQIVND (reference sequence). The full variable domain, rest sourced from reference TRBV19 and TRBJ2-7, is DGGITQSPKYLFRKEGQNVTLSCEQNLNHDAMYWYRQDPGQGLRLIYYSQIVNDFQKGDIAEGYSVSREKKESFPLTVTSAQKNPTAFYLCASSIEGFRQGIIYEQYFGPGTRLTVT.

The chain combines TRBV4-1 with TRBJ1-5; 7 nucleotides agree with TRBD1. This CDR3 has 16 residues. J lost 5 bases, V lost 0 bases, and 7 bases had no gene match. Germline CDR1 MGHRA, CDR2 YSYEKL. CDR3 region: CASSQDLGQAYQPQHF. In DNA, the CDR3 is TGCGCCAGCAGCCAAGATCTTGGACAGGCCTATCAGCCCCAGCATTTT.

The V and J genes are TRBV30 and TRBJ1-2; weak D call: TRBD1 (5 bases). CDR1 and CDR2 from the germline V gene are GTSNPN and SVGIG (reference sequence). The CDR3 sequence is 17 residues long. Trimming took 0 bases from V and 4 from J, leaving 21 bases between them. CDR3 DNA: TGTGCCTGGAGTGTCTGGGCAGTTACTTCCAGGGTCTATGGCTACACCTTC. Its translation is CAWSVWAVTSRVYGYTF.